This T cell receptor beta chain was observed in a study of OX40 agonist ivuxolimab in advanced cancers. Study-wide findings and caveats: Patients with a partial response at 0.1-3.0 mg/kg had among the lowest clonal expansion.

Germline V CDR1 and CDR2: SNHLY, FYNNEI. J was trimmed by 11 bases and V by 5 bases; bases with no gene match: 16. CDR3 size: 15 residues. Profiling relied on immunoSEQ multiplex PCR, and the TCRdb table lists in-frame clones only, not all of them. The table shows fewer than 45,000 clones, with approximately 90% occurring only once. With respect to this clone: What it binds is not known.

The sequence was obtained from an adult with an advanced solid tumor such as melanoma, head and neck, liver or kidney cancer. The chain carries TRBV2 and TRBJ2-5; 8 nucleotides agree with TRBD2. The material sequenced was CD4+ or CD8+ T cells sorted from blood, taken in a trial of the OX40 agonist ivuxolimab. CDR3: CASSPTGGGGREQYF. DNA of the CDR3: TGTGCCAGCAGTCCGACCGGGGGGGGCGGTCGGGAGCAGTACTTC.